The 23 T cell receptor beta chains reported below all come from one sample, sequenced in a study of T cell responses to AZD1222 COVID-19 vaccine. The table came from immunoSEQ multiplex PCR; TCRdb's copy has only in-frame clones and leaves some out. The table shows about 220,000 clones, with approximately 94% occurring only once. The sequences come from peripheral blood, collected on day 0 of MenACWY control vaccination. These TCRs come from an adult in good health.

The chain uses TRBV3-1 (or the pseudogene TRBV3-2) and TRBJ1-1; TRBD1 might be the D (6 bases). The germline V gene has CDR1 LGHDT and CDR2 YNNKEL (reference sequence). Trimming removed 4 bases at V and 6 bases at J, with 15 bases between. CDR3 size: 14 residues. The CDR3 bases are TGTGCCAGCAGCCGCATCAGGGGATTCCCTGAAGCTTTCTTT. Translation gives CASSRIRGFPEAFF.

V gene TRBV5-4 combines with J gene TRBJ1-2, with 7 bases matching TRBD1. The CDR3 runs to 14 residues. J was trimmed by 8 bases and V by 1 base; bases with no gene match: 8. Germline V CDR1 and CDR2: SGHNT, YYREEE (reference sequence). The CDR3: CASSLKGGMYGYTF. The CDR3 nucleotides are TGTGCCAGCAGCTTGAAAGGGGGCATGTACGGCTACACCTTC.

This CDR3 is CATHDGYGETQYF. The CDR3 bases are TGTGCCACCCATGACGGGTATGGGGAGACCCAGTACTTC. The chain has TRBV24-1 and TRBJ2-5; D is unresolved. Trimming removed 9 bases from V and 5 bases from J, with 15 bases in between. Germline CDR1 is KGHDR and CDR2 is SFDVKD. The CDR3 consists of 13 residues.

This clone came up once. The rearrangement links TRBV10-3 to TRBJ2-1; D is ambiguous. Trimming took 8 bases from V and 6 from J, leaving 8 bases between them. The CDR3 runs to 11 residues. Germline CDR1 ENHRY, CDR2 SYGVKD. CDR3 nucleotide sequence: TGTGCCATCGCGTCGGGCAATGAGCAGTTCTTC. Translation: CAIASGNEQFF.

CDR3 residues: CASRELHSSNTEAFF. The DNA for the CDR3 is TGTGCCAGTAGGGAGCTTCACAGCTCTAACACTGAAGCTTTCTTT. V gene TRBV19 combines with J gene TRBJ1-1; D is unresolved. In germline, CDR1 is LNHDA, CDR2 SQIVND (reference sequence). The length of the CDR3 is 15 residues. Trimming stripped 6 bases from V and 2 bases from J, with 16 bases between.

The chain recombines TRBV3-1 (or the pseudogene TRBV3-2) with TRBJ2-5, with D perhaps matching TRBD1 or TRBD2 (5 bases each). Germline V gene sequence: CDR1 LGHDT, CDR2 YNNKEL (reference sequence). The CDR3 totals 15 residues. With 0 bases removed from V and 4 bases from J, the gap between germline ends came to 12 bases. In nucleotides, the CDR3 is TGTGCCAGCAGCCAAGACGGGGCCCGAATAGAGACCCAGTACTTC. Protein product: CASSQDGARIETQYF.

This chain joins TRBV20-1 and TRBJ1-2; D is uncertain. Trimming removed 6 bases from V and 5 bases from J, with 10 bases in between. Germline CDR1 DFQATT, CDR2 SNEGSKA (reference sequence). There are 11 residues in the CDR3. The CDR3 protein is CSALPLYGYTF. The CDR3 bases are TGCAGTGCCCTCCCCTTGTATGGCTACACCTTC.

CDR3 nucleotide sequence: TGTGCCAGCAGCCAAGATTCGGGGTTCGGGCCGACTTCCTACGAGCAGTACTTC. It codes for CASSQDSGFGPTSYEQYF. V usage is TRBV3-1 (or the pseudogene TRBV3-2) and J usage is TRBJ2-7; a weak D match, TRBD2 (5 bases). The CDR3 has 18 residues. The V and J ends lost 0 bases and 1 base respectively, with 19 bases between them. Per the germline V gene, CDR1 is LGHDT and CDR2 is YNNKEL (reference sequence).

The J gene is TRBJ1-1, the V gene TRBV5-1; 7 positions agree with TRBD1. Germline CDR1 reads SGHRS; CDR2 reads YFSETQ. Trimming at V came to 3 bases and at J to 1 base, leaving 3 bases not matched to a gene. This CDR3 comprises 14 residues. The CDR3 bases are TGCGCCAGCAGCTCAAGACAGGGGAACACTGAAGCTTTCTTT. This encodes CASSSRQGNTEAFF.

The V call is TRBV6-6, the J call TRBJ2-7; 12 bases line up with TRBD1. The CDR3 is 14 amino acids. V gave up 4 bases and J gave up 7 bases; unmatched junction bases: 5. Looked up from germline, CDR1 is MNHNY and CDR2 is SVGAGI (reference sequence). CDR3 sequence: CASSLGQGAGEQYF. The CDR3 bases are TGTGCCAGCAGTTTGGGACAGGGGGCGGGAGAGCAGTACTTC.

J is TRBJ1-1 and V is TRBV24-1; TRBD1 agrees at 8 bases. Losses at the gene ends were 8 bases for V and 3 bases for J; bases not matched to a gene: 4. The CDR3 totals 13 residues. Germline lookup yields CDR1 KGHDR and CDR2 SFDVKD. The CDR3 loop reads CATTRGLDTEAFF. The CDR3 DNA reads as TGTGCCACCACCAGGGGGCTAGACACTGAAGCTTTCTTT.

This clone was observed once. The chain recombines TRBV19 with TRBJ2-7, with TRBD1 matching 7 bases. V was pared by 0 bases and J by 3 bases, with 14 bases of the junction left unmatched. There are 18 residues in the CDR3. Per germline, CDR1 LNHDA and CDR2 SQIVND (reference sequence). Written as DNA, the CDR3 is TGTGCCAGTAGTATAGAGGGGTTAAGGACAGGAGAGAACTACGAGCAGTACTTC. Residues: CASSIEGLRTGENYEQYF.

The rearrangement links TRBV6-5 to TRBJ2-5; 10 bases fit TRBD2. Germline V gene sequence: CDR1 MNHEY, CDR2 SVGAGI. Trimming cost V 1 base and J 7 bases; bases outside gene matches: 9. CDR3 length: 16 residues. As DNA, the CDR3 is TGTGCCAGCAGTTACTGGAGTAGCGGGGGGTCAGGGACCCAGTACTTC. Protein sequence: CASSYWSSGGSGTQYF.

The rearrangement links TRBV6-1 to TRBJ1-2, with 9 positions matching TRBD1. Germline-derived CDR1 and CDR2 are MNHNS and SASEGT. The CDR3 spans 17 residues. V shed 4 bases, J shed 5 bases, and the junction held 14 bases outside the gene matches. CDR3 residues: CASSVRDRAPGWYGYTF. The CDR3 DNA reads TGTGCCAGCAGTGTCCGGGACAGGGCCCCCGGGTGGTATGGCTACACCTTC.

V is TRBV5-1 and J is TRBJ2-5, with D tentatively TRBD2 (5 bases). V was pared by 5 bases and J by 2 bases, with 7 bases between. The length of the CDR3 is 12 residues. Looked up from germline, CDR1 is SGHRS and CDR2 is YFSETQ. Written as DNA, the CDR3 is TGCGCCAGCAGGACTAATCAAGAGACCCAGTACTTC. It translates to CASRTNQETQYF.

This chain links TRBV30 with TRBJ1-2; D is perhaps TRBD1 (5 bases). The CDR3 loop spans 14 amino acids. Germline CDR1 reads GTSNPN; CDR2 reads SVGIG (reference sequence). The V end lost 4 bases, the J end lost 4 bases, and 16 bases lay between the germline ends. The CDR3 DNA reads TGTGCCTGGACTGAGACGGGGCTGGGCTATGGCTACACCTTC. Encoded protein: CAWTETGLGYGYTF.

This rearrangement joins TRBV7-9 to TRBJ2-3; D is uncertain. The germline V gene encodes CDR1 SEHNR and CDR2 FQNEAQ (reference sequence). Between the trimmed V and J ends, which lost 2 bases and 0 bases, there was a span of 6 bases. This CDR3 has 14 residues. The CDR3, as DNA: TGTGCCAGCAGCTTACCACTAAGCACAGATACGCAGTATTTT. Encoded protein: CASSLPLSTDTQYF.

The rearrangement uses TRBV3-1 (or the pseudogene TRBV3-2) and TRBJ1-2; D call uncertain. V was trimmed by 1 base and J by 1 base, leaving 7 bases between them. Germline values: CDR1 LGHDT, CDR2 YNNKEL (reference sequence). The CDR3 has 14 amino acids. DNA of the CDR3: TGTGCCAGCAGCCAAGTACATCGTAACTATGGCTACACCTTC. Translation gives CASSQVHRNYGYTF.

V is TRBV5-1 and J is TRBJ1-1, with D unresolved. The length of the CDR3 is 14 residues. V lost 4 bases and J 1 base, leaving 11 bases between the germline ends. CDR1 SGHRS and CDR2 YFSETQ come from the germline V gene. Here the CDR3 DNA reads TGCGCCAGCAGCGTATCTTGGGGGAACACTGAAGCTTTCTTT. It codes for CASSVSWGNTEAFF. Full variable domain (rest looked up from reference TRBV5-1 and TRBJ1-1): KAGVTQTPRYLIKTRGQQVTLSCSPISGHRSVSWYQQTPGQGLQFLFEYFSETQRNKGNFPGRFSGRQFSNSRSEMNVSTLELGDSALYLCASSVSWGNTEAFFGQGTRLTVV.

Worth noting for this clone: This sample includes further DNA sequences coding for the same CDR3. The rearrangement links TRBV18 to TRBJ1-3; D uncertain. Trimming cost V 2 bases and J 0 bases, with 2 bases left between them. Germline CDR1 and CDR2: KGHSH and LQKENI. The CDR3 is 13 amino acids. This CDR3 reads CASSPGSGNTIYF. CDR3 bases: TGTGCCAGCTCACCAGGCTCTGGAAACACCATATATTTT.

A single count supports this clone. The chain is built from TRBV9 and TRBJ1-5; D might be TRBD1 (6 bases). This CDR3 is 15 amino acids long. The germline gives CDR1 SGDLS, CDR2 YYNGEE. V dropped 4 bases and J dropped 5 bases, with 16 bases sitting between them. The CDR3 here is CASSSSGTLDQPQHF. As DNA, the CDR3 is TGTGCCAGCAGCTCCTCCGGGACATTGGATCAGCCCCAGCATTTT. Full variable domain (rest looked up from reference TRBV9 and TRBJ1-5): DSGVTQTPKHLITATGQRVTLRCSPRSGDLSVYWYQQSLDQGLQFLIQYYNGEERAKGNILERFSAQQFPDLHSELNLSSLELGDSALYFCASSSSGTLDQPQHFGDGTRLSIL.

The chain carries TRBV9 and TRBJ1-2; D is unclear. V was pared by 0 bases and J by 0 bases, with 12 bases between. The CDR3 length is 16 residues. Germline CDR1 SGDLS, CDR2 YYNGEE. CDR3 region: CASSVGPEIPNYGYTF. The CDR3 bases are TGTGCCAGCAGCGTAGGGCCGGAGATTCCTAACTATGGCTACACCTTC.

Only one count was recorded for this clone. The CDR3 here is CASNEVAGVGETQYF. The CDR3 nucleotides are TGTGCCAGCAATGAGGTGGCGGGGGTCGGGGAGACCCAGTACTTC. The chain is built from TRBV5-5 and TRBJ2-5, with TRBD2 identical over 7 bases. CDR1 is SGHKS and CDR2 is YYEKEE in the germline V gene (reference sequence). The junction had 13 bases not matched to a gene; V was cut back by 6 bases and J by 5 bases. The CDR3 contains 15 residues.